This T cell receptor (beta chain) came from a study of T cells expressing NK-cell markers. Study as a whole: Seven of the eight sequenced donors were HCMV-seropositive; one was seronegative.

TCRdb reprocessed the 5' RACE reads and stores each CDR3 protein as one record, lacking DNA. This sample's table has about 390,000 distinct CDR3 sequences. This CDR3 spans 13 amino acids. CDR1 and CDR2 from the germline V gene are DFQATT and SNEGSKA (reference sequence). This TCR was recovered from a woman aged 45-59 years in good health. The material sequenced was blood T cells: a sorted CD56 or NKG2C T cell subset, CD4+ or CD8+ T cells, or bulk PBMC T cells (not recorded which). This chain links TRBV20-1 with TRBJ2-1; TCRdb returns TRBD2, unconfirmable since there is no DNA. CDR3 in amino acids: CSAPGTSWFEQFF.